These 20 T cell receptor beta chains share one sample of origin, sequenced in a study of glioma-infiltrating T cells. Amplification of TCR alpha and beta CDR3 regions from RNA used iRepertoire nested multiplex PCR. TCRdb reprocessed the multiplex PCR reads via MiXCR and lists one record per CDR3 protein. The data show 150,000 to 200,000 distinct CDR3 sequences, with about 47% seen just once and 5.2% held by the top ten. Sequenced input: glioma tissue, nonneoplastic brain tissue, or PBMCs (not recorded which). The receptors here all came from a human donor with low-grade glioma or glioblastoma, undergoing nonglioma brain surgery, or in good health (not recorded which).

The rearrangement links TRBV28 to TRBJ1-4; no reliable D call. This CDR3 contains 13 residues. Germline loops: CDR1 MDHEN, CDR2 SYDVKM. This CDR3 reads CTSSSHGREKLFF. In nucleotides, the CDR3 is TGTACAAGCAGTTCTCATGGAAGGGAAAAACTGTTTTTT. Based on the CDR3 plus reference TRBV28 and TRBJ1-4, the full variable domain is DVKVTQSSRYLVKRTGEKVFLECVQDMDHENMFWYRQDPGLGLRLIYFSYDVKMKEKGDIPEGYSVSREKKERFSLILESASTNQTSMYLCTSSSHGREKLFFGSGTQLSVL.

This clonotype was counted at least ten times. This chain links TRBV20-1 with TRBJ1-6; 9 nucleotides align to TRBD1. Trimming cost V 6 bases and J 7 bases; bases outside gene matches: 10. This CDR3 comprises 15 residues. Germline-derived CDR1 and CDR2 are DFQATT and SNEGSKA (reference sequence). CDR3 amino acids: CSALPDRGRNSPLHF. The CDR3 nucleotides read TGCAGTGCACTCCCGGACAGGGGAAGGAATTCACCCCTCCACTTT.

This clonotype was observed at least ten times. This sequence joins TRBV24-1 and TRBJ2-1; no definite D call. This CDR3 spans 14 amino acids. V was trimmed by 4 bases and J by 3 bases, leaving 9 bases between them. Germline loops: CDR1 KGHDR, CDR2 SFDVKD. CDR3 in amino acids: CATSEGRHYNEQFF. The CDR3 DNA sequence: TGTGCCACCAGTGAGGGAAGACACTACAATGAGCAGTTCTTC.

A note on this clonotype: A single base separates this from a much larger clone, so it may be a read error. The chain carries TRBV28 and TRBJ1-5, with TRBD1 identical over 9 bases. V gave up 7 bases and J gave up 2 bases; unmatched junction bases: 6. In germline, CDR1 is MDHEN, CDR2 SYDVKM. The CDR3 is made up of 15 amino acids. The chain's CDR3 is CASMKQGAGNQPQHF. CDR3 bases: TGTGCCAGCATGAAACAGGGGGCTGGCAATCAGCCCCAGCATTTT.

As for this clonotype: A much larger clone lies one base from this, so it may be a read error. The limits of the CDR3 on the DNA are not certain, so only TCRdb's listed CDR3 is given. The V call is TRBV28, the J call TRBJ2-1; the table's D call TRBD1 went unverified against the DNA. Ends included, the CDR3 has 18 residues. Germline V gene sequence: CDR1 MDHEN, CDR2 SYDVKM. CDR3 loop: CASSSLWRGSVSYNEQFF.

As regards this clonotype: The junction departs from the called germline gene at one end, perhaps through a read error. The rearrangement joins TRBV20-1 to TRBJ2-5, with TRBD2 as a possible D gene (5 bases). CDR3 length equals 15 residues. The germline CDR1 and CDR2 sequences are DFQATT and SNEGSKA (reference sequence). The CDR3: CSASWRAKDQETKYF. CDR3 nucleotides: TGTAGTGCGAGCTGGCGGGCTAAAGACCAAGAGACCAAGTACTTC.

On this clonotype: The junction does not match germline at one end; this may be a read error. The chain carries TRBV6-2 or TRBV6-3 and TRBJ2-7, with a weak D call TRBD1 (6 bases). The CDR3 runs 13 residues. Per germline, CDR1 MNHEY and CDR2 SVGEGT. Here the CDR3 reads CASRKTGTYDQYF. In DNA form, the CDR3 reads TGTGCCAGCAGGAAGACAGGTACCTACGATCAGTACTTC.

Note on this clonotype: Since a much larger clone is just one base distant, this may be a read error. The genes are TRBV10-3 and TRBJ2-7, with D unclear. CDR1 and CDR2 from the germline V gene are ENHRY and SYGVKD. The CDR3 extends over 12 amino acids. The V and J ends lost 0 bases and 6 bases respectively, with 6 bases between them. This CDR3 is CAISESLVEQYF. CDR3 bases: TGTGCCATCAGTGAGTCACTGGTCGAGCAGTACTTC.

On this clonotype: A much larger clone differs by one base, so this may be a read error. The chain couples TRBV20-1 to TRBJ2-5; 7 bases are shared with TRBD1. This CDR3 region has 13 residues. Trimming removed 3 bases from V and 7 bases from J; junction bases left unmatched: 8. Germline assignment: CDR1 DFQATT and CDR2 SNEGSKA (reference sequence). The DNA for the CDR3 is TGCAGTGCTAGGGTCTCGGGACAGACGACCCAGTACTTC. This codes for CSARVSGQTTQYF.

In this sample, this clonotype turned up many times. This sequence joins TRBV27 and TRBJ2-5, with TRBD2 matching over 8 bases. This CDR3 is 14 amino acids long. V was clipped by 7 bases and J by 4 bases; unmatched bases: 8. CDR1 MNHEY and CDR2 SMNVEV come from the germline V gene (reference sequence). The chain's CDR3 is CASNPSGSGETQYF. The DNA of the CDR3 is TGTGCCAGCAATCCGAGCGGGAGCGGAGAGACCCAGTACTTC.

Of note for this clonotype: Compared with germline, one end of the junction differs, possibly owing to a read error. The chain has TRBV12-3 or TRBV12-4 and TRBJ1-1, with D possibly being TRBD1 (6 bases). This CDR3 has 12 amino acids. For the CDR3, the DNA is TGTGGCAGCACACAGGGCCCCACTGAAGCTTTCTTT. Protein sequence: CGSTQGPTEAFF.

This clonotype was picked up many times. The rearrangement joins TRBV28 to TRBJ2-7; 10 bases agree with TRBD1. The V and J ends lost 10 bases and 7 bases, in that order; junction bases with no gene match: 10. In germline, CDR1 is MDHEN, CDR2 SYDVKM. The CDR3 spans 13 residues. This CDR3 is CATRDRGRLEQYF. The CDR3, as DNA: TGTGCCACCCGGGACAGGGGCAGGTTGGAGCAGTACTTC.

About this clonotype: A read error may be the cause here, since a much bigger clone is one base away. The gene calls are TRBV6-6 and TRBJ2-1; 10 nucleotides line up with TRBD2. The CDR3 is 17 amino acids. From germline, CDR1 is MNHNY and CDR2 SVGAGI (reference sequence). DNA of the CDR3: TGTGCCAGCAGACCCGGACTAGCGGTGTTCTCTTACAATGAGAAGTTCTTC. Protein: CASRPGLAVFSYNEKFF.

This clonotype came up many times. The chain carries TRBV3-1 and TRBJ1-5, with no clear D. Germline CDR1 is LGHDT and CDR2 is YNNKEL (reference sequence). The CDR3 consists of 15 residues. V was cut by 6 bases and J by 6 bases, with 18 bases left in between. The CDR3 nucleotides are TGTGCCAGCAGTCCAAGCATTTCGAAATTTCAGCCCCAGCATTTT. Amino acid sequence: CASSPSISKFQPQHF. Based on the CDR3 plus reference TRBV3-1 and TRBJ1-5, the full variable domain is DTAVSQTPKYLVTQMGNDKSIKCEQNLGHDTMYWYKQDSKKFLKIMFSYNNKELIINETVPNRFSPKSPDKAHLNLHINSLELGDSAVYFCASSPSISKFQPQHFGDGTRLSIL.

This clonotype has at least ten counts. The chain has TRBV6-1 and TRBJ2-7, with D unresolved. The ends were cut back, 5 bases at V and 3 bases at J, with 14 bases in the middle. The CDR3 totals 14 residues. Germline V gives CDR1 MNHNS, CDR2 SASEGT. The CDR3 loop reads CASSFTNSRYEQYF. Here the CDR3 DNA reads TGTGCCAGCAGTTTTACCAACTCCCGCTACGAGCAGTACTTC.

This clonotype was counted many times. The chain joins TRBV3-1 to TRBJ1-1; D call uncertain. The CDR3 extends over 12 amino acids. From germline, CDR1 is LGHDT and CDR2 YNNKEL (reference sequence). Trimming shortened V by 2 bases and J by 11 bases, and 12 bases separated the two germline ends. This CDR3 is CASSQRDKFAFF. CDR3 DNA sequence: TGTGCCAGCAGCCAAAGGGATAAGTTTGCTTTCTTT.

A note on this clonotype: This may arise from a read error, as a much more abundant clone is one base away. The chain carries TRBV20-1 and TRBJ2-5; 9 nucleotides line up with TRBD1. This CDR3 comprises 14 residues. CDR1 DFQATT and CDR2 SNEGSKA come from the germline V gene (reference sequence). J was trimmed by 4 bases and V by 5 bases; bases with no gene match: 8. The CDR3 nucleotides are TGCAGTGCTCATCCGGGACAGGGAGGAGAGACCCAGTACTTC. Translation gives CSAHPGQGGETQYF.

The V and J genes are TRBV4-2 and TRBJ2-7; TRBD2 might be the D (6 bases). Trimming left V 0 bases short and J 3 bases short, with 9 bases between. This CDR3 is 14 amino acids long. From germline, CDR1 is LGHNA and CDR2 YNFKEQ. CDR3: CASSQDLTSYEQYF. CDR3 nucleotides: TGTGCCAGCAGCCAAGATCTGACTAGCTACGAGCAGTACTTC.

This sequence joins TRBV3-1 and TRBJ2-5; no firm D call. Germline V lookup: CDR1 LGHDT, CDR2 YNNKEL (reference sequence). The CDR3 spans 13 residues. Trimming removed 1 base from V and 3 bases from J, with 6 bases in between. The CDR3 DNA follows: TGTGCCAGCAGCCAAGGGGTTGAAGAGACCCAGTACTTC. It encodes CASSQGVEETQYF.

This clonotype was recorded only once. A read error is possible here, since a much larger clone lies one base away. The chain uses TRBV2 and TRBJ2-3; no definite D call. V was cut by 4 bases and J by 4 bases, with 9 bases left in between. CDR3 size: 13 residues. Germline V CDR1 and CDR2: SNHLY, FYNNEI. As DNA, the CDR3 is TGTGCCAGCAGTGTGAGAAACCCAGATACGCAGTATTTT. Amino acids: CASSVRNPDTQYF.